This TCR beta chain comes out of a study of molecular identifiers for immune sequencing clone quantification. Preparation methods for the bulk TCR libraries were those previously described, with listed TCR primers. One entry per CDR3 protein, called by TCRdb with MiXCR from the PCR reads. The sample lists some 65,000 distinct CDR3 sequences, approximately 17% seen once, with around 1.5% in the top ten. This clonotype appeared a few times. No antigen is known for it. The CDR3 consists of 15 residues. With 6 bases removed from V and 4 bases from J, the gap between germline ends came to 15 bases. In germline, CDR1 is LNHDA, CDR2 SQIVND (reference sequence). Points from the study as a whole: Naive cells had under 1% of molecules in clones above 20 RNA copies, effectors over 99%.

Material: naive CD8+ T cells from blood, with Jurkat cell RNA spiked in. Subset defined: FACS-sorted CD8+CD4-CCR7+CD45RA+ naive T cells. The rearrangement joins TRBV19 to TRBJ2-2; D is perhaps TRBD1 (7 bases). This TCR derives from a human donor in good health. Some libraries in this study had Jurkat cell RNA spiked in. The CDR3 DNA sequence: TGTGCCAGTAGACCCAGGGGGGCAGTCACCGGGGAGCTGTTTTTT. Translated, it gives CASRPRGAVTGELFF.